The 8 T cell receptor beta chains reported below all come from one sample, sequenced in a study of blood T cells in healthy people across ages. A second about 7 to 11 cycle PCR used barcoded and J-beta primers. TCRdb passed the 5' RACE reads through MiXCR, listing each CDR3 protein once. This sample has about 1.6 million distinct CDR3 sequences, with around 35% found just once. Sequenced: blood. The receptors were sampled from a woman aged 25 to 39 in good health.

This clonotype showed up just a few times. The chain has TRBV27 and TRBJ1-4, with 7 bases lining up with TRBD1. CDR1 MNHEY and CDR2 SMNVEV come from the germline V gene (reference sequence). This CDR3 has 14 residues. V was pared by 6 bases and J by 8 bases, with 9 bases of the junction left unmatched. Written as DNA, the CDR3 is TGTGCCAGCAGCCGACGGGGACAGCGGGAAAAACTGTTTTTT. Protein product: CASSRRGQREKLFF.

The V and J genes are TRBV5-4 and TRBJ2-5; 12 nucleotides line up with TRBD2. The tail of the sequence fits TRBJ2-7 better, so the J call may be wrong. The CDR3 is 17 residues long. Per germline, CDR1 SGHNT and CDR2 YYREEE (reference sequence). DNA of the CDR3: TGTGCCAGCAGCACCGGAGCGCTAGCGGGGGGGACCTACGAGCAGTACTTC. Amino acids: CASSTGALAGGTYEQYF.

The chain links TRBV4-1 to TRBJ2-7, with 7 bases aligning to TRBD1. CDR1 is MGHRA and CDR2 is YSYEKL in the germline V gene. With 2 bases clipped from V and 2 bases from J, the junction kept 6 bases outside the gene matches. The CDR3 is made up of 15 amino acids. Here the CDR3 reads CASSQPGQRPYEQYF. Written as DNA, the CDR3 is TGCGCCAGCAGCCAACCGGGACAGCGACCCTACGAGCAGTACTTC.

This clonotype was counted ten times or more. This sequence joins TRBV20-1 and TRBJ2-1, with D possibly being TRBD1 (6 bases). The CDR3 loop spans 11 amino acids. Trimming removed 3 bases at V and 10 bases at J, with 10 bases between. Germline lookup yields CDR1 DFQATT and CDR2 SNEGSKA (reference sequence). The CDR3 is CSARGRGEQFF. In DNA form, the CDR3 reads TGCAGTGCTAGGGGTAGGGGGGAGCAGTTCTTC.

This clonotype was recorded many times. The CDR3 DNA reads TGTGCCAGCAGCCAGACGTATCTTTCCTACAATGAGCAGTTCTTC. Translated: CASSQTYLSYNEQFF. J is TRBJ2-1 and V is TRBV3-1, with unresolved D. Per germline, CDR1 LGHDT and CDR2 YNNKEL (reference sequence). V lost 3 bases and J 1 base, leaving 10 bases between the germline ends. The CDR3 sequence is 15 residues long.

The sample holds a few counts of this clonotype. The chain has TRBV14 and TRBJ1-1; tentative D call: TRBD1 (5 bases). Per germline, CDR1 SGHDN and CDR2 FVKESK. CDR3 size: 15 residues. Trimming left V 1 base short and J 11 bases short, with 20 bases between. The CDR3 spells CASSQGGRPSYGAFF. CDR3 sequence (DNA): TGTGCCAGCAGCCAAGGGGGCCGCCCTTCCTATGGGGCTTTCTTT.

The rearrangement joins TRBV9 to TRBJ2-5; 7 bases fit TRBD1. Germline loops: CDR1 SGDLS, CDR2 YYNGEE. The V segment lost 4 bases and the J segment 1 base; nucleotides outside the gene matches: 7. This CDR3 contains 15 residues. The CDR3 sequence is CASSRGEGAQETQYF. The CDR3 nucleotides are TGTGCCAGCAGCAGAGGCGAGGGGGCCCAAGAGACCCAGTACTTC.

V usage is TRBV10-3 and J usage is TRBJ2-7; TRBD1 matches 7 bases. The germline V gene encodes CDR1 ENHRY and CDR2 SYGVKD. The ends lost 4 bases at V and 3 bases at J; junction bases unmatched: 3. This CDR3 region has 13 residues. The CDR3 protein is CAISGSGGYEQYF. As DNA, the CDR3 is TGTGCCATCAGTGGGTCAGGGGGCTACGAGCAGTACTTC.